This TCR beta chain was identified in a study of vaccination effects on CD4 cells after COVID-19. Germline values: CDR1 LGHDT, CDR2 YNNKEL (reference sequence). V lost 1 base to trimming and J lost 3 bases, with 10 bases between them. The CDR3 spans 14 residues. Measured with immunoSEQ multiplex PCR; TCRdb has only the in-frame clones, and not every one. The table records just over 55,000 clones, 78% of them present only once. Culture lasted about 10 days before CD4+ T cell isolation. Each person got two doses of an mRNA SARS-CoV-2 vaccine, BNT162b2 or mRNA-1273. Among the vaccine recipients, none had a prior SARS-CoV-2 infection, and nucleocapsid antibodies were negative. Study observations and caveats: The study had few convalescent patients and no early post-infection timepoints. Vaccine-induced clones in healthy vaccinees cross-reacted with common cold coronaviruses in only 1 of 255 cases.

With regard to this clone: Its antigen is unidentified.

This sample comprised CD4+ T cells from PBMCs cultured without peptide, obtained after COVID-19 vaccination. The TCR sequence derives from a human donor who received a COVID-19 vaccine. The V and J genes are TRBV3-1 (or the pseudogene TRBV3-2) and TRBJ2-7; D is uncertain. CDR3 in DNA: TGTGCCAGCAGCCAAGTTCGGGCGGACTACGAGCAGTACTTC. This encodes CASSQVRADYEQYF.